Listed below are T cell receptor beta chains from one sample, sequenced in a study of blood T cells in healthy people across ages. From the 5' RACE reads, TCRdb called clonotypes with MiXCR, one entry per CDR3 protein. This table has about 680,000 distinct CDR3 sequences, 45% to 50% appearing once. Sequencing was done on a sample of blood. These receptors came from a woman aged 60-70 years in good health. Each CDR3 is given with its conserved first and last residue. A D gene is named only where the DNA matches it firmly. Size is stated for part of the rows, as once, few or many counts, or as a class when the clone is expanded.

size,J,D,V,DNA,CDR3
few,TRBJ1-1,NA,TRBV5-1,TGCGCCAGCAGCTCCGACAGTGCCTTTGAAGCTTTCTTT,CASSSDSAFEAFF
NA,TRBJ1-2,TRBD1,TRBV7-2,TGTGCCAGCAGCTGGGACAGGTGGACGTACTATGGCTACACCTTC,CASSWDRWTYYGYTF
NA,TRBJ2-3,TRBD1,TRBV20-1,TGCAGTGCTAGAGACCGGGACAGGTTCACAGATACGCAGTATTTT,CSARDRDRFTDTQYF
NA,TRBJ2-3,NA,TRBV4-3,TGCGCCAGCAGCCAAGATTCAAAGGGAACAGATACGCAGTATTTT,CASSQDSKGTDTQYF
NA,TRBJ2-7,TRBD2,TRBV3-1,TGTGCCAGCAGCTTCCTACTAGCGGGCCCCTACGAGCAGTACTTC,CASSFLLAGPYEQYF
NA,TRBJ2-1,NA,TRBV14,TGTGCCAGCAGGGGGATTGGGCCCGAGCAGTTCTTC,CASRGIGPEQFF
NA,TRBJ2-7,NA,TRBV3-1,TGTGCCAGCAGCTTACTTTCGGGGGCCTACGAGCAGTACTTC,CASSLLSGAYEQYF
once,TRBJ2-3,NA,TRBV20-1,TGCAGTGCAATCGAATTGGGGCCGATAAGCACAGATACGCAGTATTTT,CSAIELGPISTDTQYF
NA,TRBJ2-7,NA,TRBV7-2,TGTGCCAGCAGCTTACCCCACTCCTACGAGCAGTACTTC,CASSLPHSYEQYF
NA,TRBJ2-7,NA,TRBV28,TGTGCCAGCTCCGGGGGCCCAGGGACCTACGAGCAGTACTTC,CASSGGPGTYEQYF
NA,TRBJ2-7,TRBD2,TRBV5-6,TGTGCCAGCAGCCTGGGACTAGCGGGAGGGGTACGATACGAGCAGTACTTC,CASSLGLAGGVRYEQYF
once,TRBJ2-7,TRBD2,TRBV4-2,TGTGCCAGCAGCCCTGGTAGCGGGAGCTCCTACGAGCAGTACTTC,CASSPGSGSSYEQYF
NA,TRBJ1-5,NA,TRBV20-1,TGCAGTGCTCCGGACGTGAAAACTAATCAGCCCCAGCATTTT,CSAPDVKTNQPQHF
NA,TRBJ2-6,NA,TRBV9,TGTGCCAGCAGCGTAGCTAGGGGTATAAGCTCTGGGGCCAACGTCCTGACTTTC,CASSVARGISSGANVLTF
NA,TRBJ2-1,TRBD1,TRBV28,TGTGCCAGCAGAACAGGACAGGGGTTCTACAATGAGCAGTTCTTC,CASRTGQGFYNEQFF